This entry lists 22 T cell receptor beta chains sequenced from one sample in a study of CD8+ T cells in alopecia areata (dated by TCRdb to 2016 to 2019). The protocol used for the library was the immunoSEQ multiplex PCR assay. RNA was extracted from all samples and reverse transcribed into cDNA as template for TCR sequencing. TCRdb carries this immuneACCESS record with in-frame sequences only. Its versions omit some clonotypes, under half of them owing to an unresolved V gene in the studies checked, with the rest unexplained. The sample contains about 140,000 clones, around 55% of them found a single time. The biggest ten clones account for about 4.9% of the sample. Sequencing was performed on CD4+ T cells sorted from blood. The source of these receptors is a human donor in good health.

Here the CDR3 DNA reads TGTGCCAGCAGCCCCGGAACAGGGGGAACCTATGGCTACACCTTC. It specifies CASSPGTGGTYGYTF. The chain combines TRBV6-4 with TRBJ1-2; 8 bases are a match to TRBD1. The ends lost 6 bases at V and 4 bases at J; junction bases unmatched: 10. CDR1 and CDR2 (germline): MRHNA, SNTAGT. The CDR3 is 15 amino acids.

The chain joins TRBV30 to TRBJ1-2; possibly TRBD1 for D (5 bases). V was shortened by 3 bases and J by 7 bases, with 15 bases between the two germline ends. CDR3 length equals 13 residues. Germline values: CDR1 GTSNPN, CDR2 SVGIG (reference sequence). The CDR3 loop is CAWRINRMGGYTF. The CDR3 nucleotides read TGTGCCTGGAGGATCAACAGGATGGGTGGCTACACCTTC. The entire variable domain, with the rest obtained from reference TRBV30 and TRBJ1-2, is as follows: SQTIHQWPATLVQPVGSPLSLECTVEGTSNPNLYWYRQAAGRGLQLLFYSVGIGQISSEVPQNLSASRPQDRQFILSSKKLLLSDSGFYLCAWRINRMGGYTFGSGTRLTVV.

The chain recombines TRBV6-5 with TRBJ1-1; TRBD1 agrees at 9 bases. This CDR3 is 15 amino acids long. The trim removed 6 bases at V and 1 base at J, leaving 6 bases unmatched. Germline CDR1 and CDR2: MNHEY and SVGAGI. CDR3 nucleotides: TGTGCCAGCAGACAACAGGGGGCCCGGAACACTGAAGCTTTCTTT. Amino acids: CASRQQGARNTEAFF.

This clone showed up just a few times. Other DNA sequences within the sample encode an identical CDR3. This rearrangement joins TRBV28 to TRBJ2-2; 9 bases are a match to TRBD1. Per germline, CDR1 MDHEN and CDR2 SYDVKM. Trimming took 4 bases from V and 6 from J; bases not matched to a gene: 6. This CDR3 contains 15 residues. The CDR3 DNA reads TGTGCCAGCAGTTCTCCGGGACAGGGAGCCGGGGAGCTGTTTTTT. Translated, it gives CASSSPGQGAGELFF.

The chain recombines TRBV30 with TRBJ1-1; TRBD1 is a possible D gene (6 bases). The length of the CDR3 is 13 residues. In germline, CDR1 is GTSNPN, CDR2 SVGIG (reference sequence). V dropped 2 bases and J dropped 5 bases, with 12 bases sitting between them. CDR3 in amino acids: CAWSPGARTEAFF. The CDR3 nucleotides are TGTGCCTGGAGTCCAGGGGCCCGAACTGAAGCTTTCTTT.

The chain links TRBV29-1 to TRBJ2-2; D is possibly TRBD1 (6 bases). CDR1 and CDR2 (germline): SQVTM, ANQGSEA. Trimming took off 8 bases at V and 3 bases at J, with 13 bases between the two ends. CDR3 length: 13 amino acids. In nucleotides, the CDR3 is TGCAGCTACATCCGGACAGACACCGGGGAGCTGTTTTTT. As protein: CSYIRTDTGELFF.

This clone was detected a few times. The V call is TRBV5-6, the J call TRBJ2-3; the D is unclear. The CDR3 contains 12 residues. Germline V CDR1 and CDR2: SGHDT, YYEEEE. V was cut by 4 bases and J by 2 bases, with 5 bases left in between. The CDR3 nucleotides read TGTGCCAGCAGCCCGACCACAGATACGCAGTATTTT. Its translation: CASSPTTDTQYF.

This clone was detected only a few times. The J gene is TRBJ2-3, the V gene TRBV5-1; 10 bases match TRBD2. The V gene end was trimmed by 1 base and the J gene end by 4 bases; junction bases not matched to a gene: 12. This CDR3 spans 18 amino acids. From germline, CDR1 is SGHRS and CDR2 YFSETQ. This chain's CDR3 is CASSLSPSGSSGADTQYF. CDR3 DNA sequence: TGCGCCAGCAGCTTGTCTCCTAGCGGGAGTTCTGGGGCAGATACGCAGTATTTT.

The chain uses TRBV5-4 and TRBJ2-1, with 7 nucleotides matching TRBD2. The CDR3 is 15 amino acids. Per the germline V gene, CDR1 is SGHNT and CDR2 is YYREEE (reference sequence). Trimming cost V 4 bases and J 7 bases; bases outside gene matches: 11. CDR3 DNA sequence: TGTGCCAGCAGCCTGGAAGGGGTGCGGGGGAATGAGCAGTTCTTC. Its protein product is CASSLEGVRGNEQFF. The full variable domain, completed using reference TRBV5-4 and TRBJ2-1, is ETGVTQSPTHLIKTRGQQVTLRCSSQSGHNTVSWYQQALGQGPQFIFQYYREEENGRGNFPPRFSGLQFPNYSSELNVNALELDDSALYLCASSLEGVRGNEQFFGPGTRLTVL.

V and J are TRBV5-1 and TRBJ2-5; 8 bases align to TRBD2. The V and J ends lost 4 bases and 5 bases, in that order; junction bases with no gene match: 10. CDR3 length: 15 residues. Germline V gives CDR1 SGHRS, CDR2 YFSETQ. The CDR3 sequence is CASSLQSGSGETQYF. CDR3 coding DNA: TGCGCCAGCAGCCTCCAAAGCGGGAGTGGGGAGACCCAGTACTTC.

This clone was counted a few times. V usage is TRBV7-6 and J usage is TRBJ2-6; 9 positions agree with TRBD1. The CDR3 loop spans 18 amino acids. From germline, CDR1 is SGHVS and CDR2 FNYEAQ. Trimming took 5 bases from V and 4 from J; bases not matched to a gene: 12. CDR3 bases: TGTGCCAGCAGCCCTAGTCCCGGGACAGGGTCCGGGGCCAACGTCCTGACTTTC. Translating gives CASSPSPGTGSGANVLTF. The full variable domain, completed using reference TRBV7-6 and TRBJ2-6, is GAGVSQSPRYKVTKRGQDVALRCDPISGHVSLYWYRQALGQGPEFLTYFNYEAQQDKSGLPNDRFSAERPEGSISTLTIQRTEQRDSAMYRCASSPSPGTGSGANVLTFGAGSRLTVL.

This clone showed up just a few times. The chain has TRBV2 and TRBJ2-5; possibly TRBD1 for D (7 bases). The CDR3 extends over 14 amino acids. V was cut by 1 base and J by 5 bases, with 11 bases left in between. Germline CDR1 SNHLY, CDR2 FYNNEI. The DNA for the CDR3 is TGTGCCAGCAGTGAAGTGTCAGGGGGGGAGACCCAGTACTTC. Translated: CASSEVSGGETQYF. The full variable domain, its missing parts supplied by reference TRBV2 and TRBJ2-5, is EPEVTQTPSHQVTQMGQEVILRCVPISNHLYFYWYRQILGQKVEFLVSFYNNEISEKSEIFDDQFSVERPDGSNFTLKIRSTKLEDSAMYFCASSEVSGGETQYFGPGTRLLVL.

The V and J genes are TRBV5-1 and TRBJ1-4, with D unclear. CDR1 is SGHRS and CDR2 is YFSETQ in the germline V gene. Trimming cost V 0 bases and J 7 bases, with 10 bases left between them. There are 14 residues in the CDR3. This chain's CDR3 is CASSLGRTGEKLFF. The CDR3 DNA reads TGCGCCAGCAGCTTGGGCAGGACGGGTGAAAAACTGTTTTTT.

The chain recombines TRBV15 with TRBJ2-1; D might be TRBD2 (6 bases). The CDR3 length is 15 residues. Trimming left V 4 bases short and J 4 bases short, with 14 bases between. The germline V gene encodes CDR1 LNHNV and CDR2 YYDKDF (reference sequence). CDR3 sequence reads: CATSKRRDLYNEQFF. CDR3 coding DNA: TGTGCCACCAGCAAACGTCGGGACTTATACAATGAGCAGTTCTTC.

The chain combines TRBV29-1 with TRBJ2-5; TRBD2 matches at 16 bases. With 7 bases clipped from V and 0 bases from J, the junction kept 14 bases outside the gene matches. The CDR3 is 19 amino acids. Germline V gene sequence: CDR1 SQVTM, CDR2 ANQGSEA. CDR3 loop: CSAQLPGLAGGVYQETQYF. The CDR3 nucleotides read TGCAGCGCCCAACTACCGGGACTAGCGGGAGGGGTGTACCAAGAGACCCAGTACTTC.

This clone turned up a few times. Other DNA sequences in this sample translate to the same CDR3. The rearrangement uses TRBV29-1 and TRBJ2-7; D might be TRBD1 or TRBD2, each matching 5 bases. The CDR3 has 12 residues. The V and J ends lost 3 bases and 0 bases respectively, with 6 bases between them. Germline V gene data show CDR1 as SQVTM and CDR2 as ANQGSEA. DNA for the CDR3: TGCAGCGTTGAGGGGGTCTCCTACGAGCAGTACTTC. Residues: CSVEGVSYEQYF.

The rearrangement uses TRBV29-1 and TRBJ2-1, with D uncertain. Trimming took off 1 base at V and 3 bases at J, with 4 bases between the two ends. CDR1 and CDR2 (germline): SQVTM, ANQGSEA. This CDR3 has 12 amino acids. The CDR3 nucleotides are TGCAGCGTTGAAGGACTCTACAATGAGCAGTTCTTC. This gives the protein CSVEGLYNEQFF.

CDR3 sequence (DNA): TGCGCCAGCAGCCAAGAAGGCCCGACCTCCTACAATGAGCAGTTCTTC. It translates to CASSQEGPTSYNEQFF. This chain uses TRBV4-1 with TRBJ2-1, with D uncertain. This CDR3 spans 16 amino acids. V was trimmed by 0 bases and J by 0 bases, leaving 9 bases between them. CDR1 MGHRA and CDR2 YSYEKL come from the germline V gene.

This rearrangement joins TRBV20-1 to TRBJ2-1; D possibly corresponds to TRBD2 (6 bases). V was shortened by 6 bases and J by 7 bases, with 7 bases between the two germline ends. The V gene's germline CDR1 is DFQATT and CDR2 SNEGSKA (reference sequence). The CDR3 is 10 amino acids. CDR3 sequence: CSAGRNEQFF. CDR3 sequence (DNA): TGCAGTGCGGGGAGGAATGAGCAGTTCTTC.

The chain combines TRBV29-1 with TRBJ2-2, with TRBD2 as a possible D gene (6 bases). From germline, CDR1 is SQVTM and CDR2 ANQGSEA. This CDR3 comprises 15 residues. The V end was cut by 6 bases, the J end by 1 base, with 15 bases between. CDR3 in DNA: TGCAGCGTCCGGAAATGGGGGGAGAACACCGGGGAGCTGTTTTTT. Encoded protein: CSVRKWGENTGELFF.

The chain combines TRBV7-2 with TRBJ2-3, with 8 bases lining up with TRBD2. This CDR3 has 14 amino acids. Germline CDR1 is SGHTA and CDR2 is FQGNSA. Trimming at V came to 1 base and at J to 4 bases, leaving 1 base not matched to a gene. CDR3 bases: TGTGCCAGCAGCTTAGGCGGGAGGCCAGATACGCAGTATTTT. Translating it yields CASSLGGRPDTQYF.

The J gene is TRBJ2-3, the V gene TRBV13; weak D call: TRBD2 (5 bases). The CDR3 loop spans 13 amino acids. Germline loops: CDR1 PRHDT, CDR2 FYEKMQ (reference sequence). The V end was cut by 3 bases, the J end by 8 bases, with 12 bases between. The CDR3 DNA sequence: TGTGCCAGCAGCTTCGCTGATCGGGGTACGCAGTATTTT. Amino acids: CASSFADRGTQYF.